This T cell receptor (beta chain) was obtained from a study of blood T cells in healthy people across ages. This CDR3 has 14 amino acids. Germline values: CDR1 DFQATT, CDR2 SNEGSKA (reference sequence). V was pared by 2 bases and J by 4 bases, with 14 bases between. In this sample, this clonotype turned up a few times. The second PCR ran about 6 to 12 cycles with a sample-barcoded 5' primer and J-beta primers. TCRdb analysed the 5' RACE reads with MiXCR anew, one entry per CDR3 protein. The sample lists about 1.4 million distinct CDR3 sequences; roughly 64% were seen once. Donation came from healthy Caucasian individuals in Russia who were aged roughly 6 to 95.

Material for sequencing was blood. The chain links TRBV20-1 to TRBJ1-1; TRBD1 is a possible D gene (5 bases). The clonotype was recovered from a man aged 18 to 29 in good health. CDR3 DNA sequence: TGCAGTGCTAGACCCAGGACATCTTCCACTGAAGCTTTCTTT. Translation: CSARPRTSSTEAFF.